This TCR beta chain was recovered during a study of shared clonotypes between healthy human individuals. Naive CD8 cells, CD45RO-negative and positively selected for CCR7, excluded terminally differentiated effector memory CD45RA+ cells. The assay was immunoSEQ multiplex PCR, and TCRdb's table has in-frame clones only and misses some. The table records roughly 570,000 clones, 95% to 98% of them present only once. Germline CDR1 and CDR2: MDHEN and SYDVKM. The V segment lost 5 bases and the J segment 4 bases; nucleotides outside the gene matches: 8. The CDR3 loop spans 16 amino acids. Concerning this clone: The target antigen is unknown.

Study-wide points: Non-shared clonotypes showed lower generation probabilities than clonotypes common to all four donors.

The source material was naive CD8+ T cells sorted from blood. The TCR originated in a man aged 30-40 years in good health. The chain joins TRBV28 to TRBJ1-2, with 12 bases matching TRBD1. The CDR3: CASSLRDRGRGYGYTF. The CDR3 DNA sequence: TGTGCCAGCAGTCTCCGGGACAGGGGGCGCGGCTATGGCTACACCTTC.